These T cell receptor beta chains were read from a single sample in a study of blood T cells in healthy people across ages. TCRdb passed the 5' RACE reads through MiXCR, listing each CDR3 protein once. The sample lists 1 million or so distinct CDR3 sequences; 20% to 25% were seen once. The sample was also linked to a second study, of T cells of mothers and their children.

Source material: blood. The receptors originated from a girl aged 2-10 years in good health. The CDR3 runs from the conserved cysteine through the conserved F or W. The D gene is left open where the match is weak. Some rows mark clone size as missing; the rest say once, few, many or name a class of expanded clone.

abundance	d_gene	len	v_gene	j_gene	CDR3aa	CDR3nt
NA	NA	13	TRBV4-3	TRBJ2-7	CASSQVSSSEQYF	TGCGCCAGCAGCCAAGTTTCTAGCTCCGAGCAGTACTTC
NA	NA	16	TRBV7-9	TRBJ1-6	CASSLFLRAYNSPLHF	TGTGCCAGCAGCTTGTTTTTACGGGCTTATAATTCACCCCTCCACTTT
few	NA	16	TRBV6-1	TRBJ2-3	CASSDFSAGLTDTQYF	TGTGCCAGCAGTGATTTTTCGGCGGGCCTCACAGATACGCAGTATTTT
NA	NA	16	TRBV4-3	TRBJ1-2	CASSQVMTATGAGYTF	TGCGCCAGCAGCCAAGTTATGACAGCCACTGGGGCTGGCTACACCTTC
few	NA	16	TRBV7-9	TRBJ1-6	CASSPIKGAKYSPLHF	TGTGCCAGCAGCCCCATCAAAGGAGCAAAGTATTCACCCCTCCACTTT
few	NA	15	TRBV11-3	TRBJ2-7	CASSPRDLLFYEQYF	TGTGCCAGCAGCCCCCGGGACCTCCTGTTCTACGAGCAGTACTTC
few	NA	13	TRBV4-1	TRBJ2-6	CASSALGANVLTF	TGCGCCAGCAGCGCGCTGGGGGCCAACGTCCTGACTTTC
few	TRBD1	14	TRBV20-1	TRBJ2-7	CSARNDRGLDEQYF	TGCAGTGCTAGAAATGACAGGGGGCTCGACGAGCAGTACTTC
few	TRBD2	16	TRBV7-9	TRBJ2-1	CASSMTSGLSYNEQFF	TGTGCCAGCAGCATGACTAGCGGACTCTCCTACAATGAGCAGTTCTTC
NA	NA	14	TRBV12-3/TRBV12-4	TRBJ1-1	CASQGGVMNTEAFF	TGTGCCAGCCAAGGCGGGGTCATGAACACTGAAGCTTTCTTT